Each of the 22 T cell receptor beta chains below was sequenced from the same sample in a study of regulatory T cells in long-lasting Graves disease. Time point denoted: newly diagnosed GD, antithyroid drugs for less than 3 months. Scientists built the TCR library using RNA that was extracted from PBMCs. iRepertoire HTBI primers and Arm-PCR of CDR3 regions built TCR beta libraries. From the multiplex PCR reads, TCRdb called clonotypes with MiXCR, one entry per CDR3 protein. Of a few hundred thousand distinct CDR3 sequences in the sample, about 17% were seen once. These data are also associated with another study on T cells in Graves' hyperthyroidism and ophthalmopathy.

This specimen consisted of peripheral blood mononuclear cells (PBMCs), obtained at new diagnosis, from a patient treated with antithyroid drugs. The receptor set was obtained from a woman aged 18-30 years with Graves disease.

Many counts were recorded for this clonotype. V is TRBV7-3 and J is TRBJ2-4; 8 bases line up with TRBD2. This CDR3 region has 18 residues. Germline V gene data show CDR1 as SGHTA and CDR2 as FQGTGA. The V gene end was trimmed by 5 bases and the J gene end by 7 bases; junction bases not matched to a gene: 19. The DNA of the CDR3 is TGTGCCAGCAGCCCCACCGGTGGTGCGGGGGGACCCCCCAACATTCAGTACTTC. Amino acid sequence: CASSPTGGAGGPPNIQYF.

This clonotype was recorded at least ten times. The rearrangement joins TRBV6-1 to TRBJ1-2; 9 bases match TRBD1. V was pared by 4 bases and J by 8 bases, with 11 bases of the junction left unmatched. The CDR3 is made up of 15 amino acids. Looked up from germline, CDR1 is MNHNS and CDR2 is SASEGT. Here the CDR3 reads CASSGTPGQGRGYTF. CDR3 bases: TGTGCCAGCAGTGGAACCCCGGGACAGGGTCGGGGCTACACCTTC.

This clonotype was recorded many times. V gene TRBV7-3 combines with J gene TRBJ2-3; D remains ambiguous. The CDR3 consists of 17 residues. Trimming removed 2 bases from V and 7 bases from J, with 22 bases in between. The germline gives CDR1 SGHTA, CDR2 FQGTGA. DNA for the CDR3: TGTGCCAGCAGCTTAGGCCCTAGGGTTCTGGGTTTCAATACGCAGTATTTT. This translates into CASSLGPRVLGFNTQYF.

The gene calls are TRBV19 and TRBJ2-1; D unclear. Germline CDR1 reads LNHDA; CDR2 reads SQIVND (reference sequence). V was trimmed by 7 bases and J by 7 bases, leaving 8 bases between them. The CDR3 sequence is 11 residues long. The CDR3: CASTELNEQFF. The CDR3 DNA sequence: TGTGCCAGTACGGAGCTAAATGAGCAGTTCTTC.

This clonotype has only a few counts. The V call is TRBV28, the J call TRBJ1-4; D might be TRBD1 (5 bases). The CDR3 runs 15 residues. Trimming pared 4 bases from V and 7 bases from J, leaving 16 bases between. Germline V gene data show CDR1 as MDHEN and CDR2 as SYDVKM. The DNA of the CDR3 is TGTGCCAGCAGTTCCCCCGGGACGGCGGGTGAAAAACTGTTTTTT. Its protein is CASSSPGTAGEKLFF.

This clonotype was detected only a few times. V and J are TRBV9 and TRBJ2-3, with D unresolved. The CDR3 is 15 residues long. CDR1 is SGDLS and CDR2 is YYNGEE in the germline V gene. V dropped 0 bases and J dropped 0 bases, with 8 bases sitting between them. The CDR3 nucleotides read TGTGCCAGCAGCGTAGGGGCCACTAGCACAGATACGCAGTATTTT. Amino acid sequence: CASSVGATSTDTQYF. The full variable domain, rest sourced from reference TRBV9 and TRBJ2-3, is DSGVTQTPKHLITATGQRVTLRCSPRSGDLSVYWYQQSLDQGLQFLIQYYNGEERAKGNILERFSAQQFPDLHSELNLSSLELGDSALYFCASSVGATSTDTQYFGPGTRLTVL.

The chain links TRBV5-6 to TRBJ2-5; 10 bases are a match to TRBD1. V lost 4 bases and J lost 5; bases outside the gene matches: 20. In germline, CDR1 is SGHDT, CDR2 YYEEEE. The CDR3 extends over 19 amino acids. CDR3 sequence: CASSPFFDPGQGTGETQYF. The CDR3 nucleotides are TGTGCCAGCAGCCCATTTTTCGATCCGGGACAGGGGACGGGTGAGACCCAGTACTTC.

The chain links TRBV6-1 to TRBJ2-3, with 11 bases lining up with TRBD2. The germline V gene encodes CDR1 MNHNS and CDR2 SASEGT. The V segment lost 6 bases and the J segment 2 bases; nucleotides outside the gene matches: 13. This CDR3 is 18 amino acids long. The CDR3 sequence: CASRWGTSGVSLTDTQYF. The CDR3 DNA reads TGTGCCAGCAGATGGGGGACTAGCGGAGTCTCACTCACAGATACGCAGTATTTT.

The rearrangement uses TRBV9 and TRBJ2-7, with D uncertain. Trimming removed 0 bases at V and 2 bases at J, with 12 bases between. The CDR3 runs to 15 residues. Germline V gene data show CDR1 as SGDLS and CDR2 as YYNGEE. The CDR3 loop reads CASSVADARTYEQYF. DNA of the CDR3: TGTGCCAGCAGCGTAGCGGATGCGCGTACCTACGAGCAGTACTTC.

This chain links TRBV2 with TRBJ1-2; the match to TRBD1 covers 10 bases. V lost 5 bases to trimming and J lost 6 bases; unmatched junction nucleotides: 9. In germline, CDR1 is SNHLY, CDR2 FYNNEI. The CDR3 has 15 amino acids. The CDR3 protein is CASSLSGTGVNGYTF. In nucleotides, the CDR3 is TGTGCCAGCAGTTTGTCCGGGACAGGGGTAAATGGCTACACCTTC.

The V and J genes are TRBV27 and TRBJ2-2; 10 bases line up with TRBD2. The CDR3 length is 16 residues. With V trimmed by 7 bases and J by 7 bases, 12 bases remained unmatched. Germline values: CDR1 MNHEY, CDR2 SMNVEV (reference sequence). The CDR3 DNA reads TGTGCCAGCACCACGGGAGCGGGAGGGCCTCACGGGGAGCTGTTTTTT. Protein sequence: CASTTGAGGPHGELFF.

Many counts were recorded for this clonotype. This chain connects TRBV5-1 to TRBJ1-1; possible D gene TRBD1, 6 bases. V shed 4 bases and J shed 11 bases, with 21 bases lying between them. The CDR3 loop spans 14 amino acids. CDR1 and CDR2 (germline): SGHRS, YFSETQ. For the CDR3, the DNA is TGCGCCAGCAGCCCCCCAGGACAGTTTACGGGCGCTTTCTTT. It translates to CASSPPGQFTGAFF.

This clonotype has at least ten counts. The V call is TRBV3-1, the J call TRBJ1-1, with D possibly TRBD1 on 5 matching bases. Trimming shortened V by 0 bases and J by 1 base, and 21 bases separated the two germline ends. Germline V gene sequence: CDR1 LGHDT, CDR2 YNNKEL (reference sequence). The CDR3 is made up of 19 amino acids. The CDR3 sequence: CASSQEGATVQRGNTEAFF. In DNA, the CDR3 is TGTGCCAGCAGCCAAGAAGGGGCGACAGTCCAGAGGGGGAACACTGAAGCTTTCTTT.

The V gene is TRBV20-1, the J gene TRBJ2-7; a possible D gene is TRBD2 (6 bases). The V gene's germline CDR1 is DFQATT and CDR2 SNEGSKA (reference sequence). V was shortened by 1 base and J by 5 bases, with 18 bases between the two germline ends. The CDR3 loop spans 15 amino acids. CDR3 in amino acids: CSARVTEGGTHEQYF. The CDR3 bases are TGCAGTGCTAGAGTAACGGAGGGTGGAACCCACGAGCAGTACTTC.

This clonotype was observed many times. The chain combines TRBV20-1 with TRBJ2-7, with TRBD2 matching 15 bases. Losses at the gene ends were 6 bases for V and 3 bases for J; bases not matched to a gene: 9. The CDR3 loop spans 16 amino acids. Germline V lookup: CDR1 DFQATT, CDR2 SNEGSKA (reference sequence). The CDR3 DNA sequence: TGCAGTGCAACCGATTGGACTAGCGGGAGGGTCTACGAGCAGTACTTC. Protein product: CSATDWTSGRVYEQYF.

This clonotype was detected many times. The genes are TRBV27 and TRBJ1-2, with 8 bases matching TRBD1. J was trimmed by 2 bases and V by 8 bases; bases with no gene match: 4. Germline assignment: CDR1 MNHEY and CDR2 SMNVEV (reference sequence). This CDR3 has 13 residues. The CDR3 nucleotides read TGTGCCAGCGGCCGGACAGGGAACTATGGCTACACCTTC. This codes for CASGRTGNYGYTF.

This clonotype occurred a few times. This chain links TRBV6-1 with TRBJ2-2, with D unclear. The CDR3 loop spans 13 amino acids. Germline loops: CDR1 MNHNS, CDR2 SASEGT. V lost 6 bases to trimming and J lost 3 bases, with 8 bases between them. This CDR3 reads CASRIRDTGELFF. CDR3 DNA sequence: TGTGCCAGCAGAATACGGGACACCGGGGAGCTGTTTTTT.

This clonotype was recorded many times. This chain uses TRBV20-1 with TRBJ1-1; D may be TRBD1 (6 bases). This CDR3 region has 14 residues. V gave up 0 bases and J gave up 4 bases, with 12 bases separating them. The germline gives CDR1 DFQATT, CDR2 SNEGSKA (reference sequence). The CDR3 nucleotides read TGCAGTGCTAGAGATTTCGTACAGGGCACTGAAGCTTTCTTT. Protein sequence: CSARDFVQGTEAFF.

This clonotype was counted ten times or more. This chain joins TRBV20-1 and TRBJ2-7; D might be TRBD1 or TRBD2, each matching 5 bases. The CDR3 totals 14 residues. The germline CDR1 and CDR2 sequences are DFQATT and SNEGSKA (reference sequence). Between the trimmed V and J ends, which lost 5 bases and 3 bases, there was a span of 17 bases. The CDR3, as DNA: TGCAGTGCTCCGGGGCCCGAAACTTTCTACGAGCAGTACTTC. Protein: CSAPGPETFYEQYF.

This clonotype occurred many times. The CDR3: CASSYGGVDGEAFF. The CDR3 coding sequence is TGTGCCAGCAGTTACGGAGGGGTAGACGGTGAAGCTTTCTTT. This chain links TRBV6-5 with TRBJ1-1, with TRBD1 as a possible D gene (5 bases). CDR3 length equals 14 residues. CDR1 is MNHEY and CDR2 is SVGAGI in the germline V gene. V lost 2 bases and J 7 bases, leaving 14 bases between the germline ends.

The chain carries TRBV7-8 and TRBJ1-6, with D perhaps matching TRBD1 (6 bases). CDR1 is SGHVS and CDR2 is FQNEAQ in the germline V gene. V was pared by 4 bases and J by 9 bases, with 13 bases between. The CDR3 is made up of 14 amino acids. This CDR3 is CASSSGEDVSPLHF. The CDR3, as DNA: TGTGCCAGCAGCTCAGGGGAGGATGTTTCACCCCTCCACTTT.

This clonotype was detected only a few times. The rearrangement uses TRBV11-1 and TRBJ1-2; D remains ambiguous. There are 17 residues in the CDR3. Germline V gives CDR1 SGHAT, CDR2 FQDESV (reference sequence). Trimming pared 1 base from V and 0 bases from J, leaving 15 bases between. The CDR3 loop is CASSLGMWAGPNYGYTF. The CDR3 DNA reads TGTGCCAGCAGCTTAGGAATGTGGGCAGGACCTAACTATGGCTACACCTTC.